The 11 T cell receptor beta chains below all came from one sample that was sequenced in a study of cytomegalovirus exposure and HLA in healthy donors (dated by TCRdb to 2015 to 2018). The protocol used for the library was the immunoSEQ multiplex PCR assay. TCRdb provides this immuneACCESS table in a form limited to in-frame rearrangements. Some clones are lacking; in checked studies, under half of them reflect an unresolved V gene, and why the rest are absent is not known. The sample records approximately 82,000 clones, 85% to 95% of which are singletons. Clones ranked in the top ten supply 0.55% to 0.75% of the sample. Source material: PBMCs. Every receptor here comes from a man aged 18 to 29 in good health and CMV-seronegative.

The chain carries TRBV6-5 and TRBJ2-7; weak D call: TRBD2 (7 bases). Germline CDR1 reads MNHEY; CDR2 reads SVGAGI. V lost 2 bases to trimming and J lost 10 bases, with 21 bases between them. The CDR3 runs 15 residues. CDR3 coding DNA: TGTGCCAGCAGTTACGGGAACATCCGGGGGGCGGGTCAGTACTTC. Translation gives CASSYGNIRGAGQYF.

The chain couples TRBV6-4 to TRBJ2-1; maybe TRBD2 (7 bases). The germline V and J ends were trimmed by 0 bases and 3 bases, with 12 bases remaining between them. This CDR3 has 16 amino acids. Germline CDR1 is MRHNA and CDR2 is SNTAGT. CDR3 bases: TGTGCCAGCAGTGACTCTTGGGGGGGCCTCTACAATGAGCAGTTCTTC. It specifies CASSDSWGGLYNEQFF.

The V and J genes are TRBV10-3 and TRBJ2-7, with TRBD1 as a possible D gene (5 bases). The germline V gene has CDR1 ENHRY and CDR2 SYGVKD. The CDR3 runs 15 residues. V was trimmed by 2 bases and J by 0 bases, leaving 11 bases between them. CDR3 loop: CAISERLDTSYEQYF. The CDR3, as DNA: TGTGCCATCAGTGAGAGGTTGGACACCTCCTACGAGCAGTACTTC.

This rearrangement joins TRBV11-1 to TRBJ1-1, with D uncertain. The CDR3 sequence is 15 residues long. CDR1 is SGHAT and CDR2 is FQDESV in the germline V gene (reference sequence). Deletions cut 2 bases from V and 4 bases from J, with 14 bases between. The CDR3 loop is CASSLQRPGTTEAFF. Written as DNA, the CDR3 is TGTGCCAGCAGCTTACAGCGTCCCGGTACCACTGAAGCTTTCTTT. The whole variable domain, remainder taken from reference TRBV11-1 and TRBJ1-1, is EAEVAQSPRYKITEKSQAVAFWCDPISGHATLYWYRQILGQGPELLVQFQDESVVDDSQLPKDRFSAERLKGVDSTLKIQPAELGDSAMYLCASSLQRPGTTEAFFGQGTRLTVV.

This clone was observed a handful of times. V usage is TRBV6-6 and J usage is TRBJ1-3, with TRBD1 identical over 7 bases. The junction had 3 bases not matched to a gene; V was cut back by 4 bases and J by 0 bases. This CDR3 region has 15 residues. Per the germline V gene, CDR1 is MNHNY and CDR2 is SVGAGI (reference sequence). In nucleotides, the CDR3 is TGTGCCAGCAGTTTCGACAGGGCCTCTGGAAACACCATATATTTT. It codes for CASSFDRASGNTIYF.

With regard to this clone: An end of the junction does not agree with germline; a read error may underlie this. The chain joins TRBV9 to TRBJ2-1, with TRBD2 identical over 14 bases. Germline CDR1 is SGDLS and CDR2 is YYNGEE. The CDR3 has 13 amino acids. The CDR3 DNA sequence: TGTGCCAGCAGCGCAATCGGGACTAGCGGGAGTGTCTTC. Translated, it gives CASSAIGTSGSVF.

The rearrangement links TRBV7-2 to TRBJ1-3; D perhaps matches TRBD1 (5 bases). This CDR3 has 15 residues. Germline V gene lookup returns CDR1 SGHTA and CDR2 FQGNSA. V gave up 1 base and J gave up 8 bases, with 15 bases separating them. The CDR3 reads CASSLVSGPGDTIYF. CDR3 coding DNA: TGTGCCAGCAGCTTAGTATCGGGGCCGGGGGACACCATATATTTT. The full variable domain, in which reference TRBV7-2 and TRBJ1-3 provide the parts outside the CDR3, is GAGVSQSPSNKVTEKGKDVELRCDPISGHTALYWYRQSLGQGLEFLIYFQGNSAPDKSGLPSDRFSAERTGGSVSTLTIQRTQQEDSAVYLCASSLVSGPGDTIYFGEGSWLTVV.

This clone was seen a single time. The CDR3 loop reads CSVGVDRGRSGYTF. DNA for the CDR3: TGCAGCGTCGGGGTCGACAGGGGGCGGAGTGGCTACACCTTC. V and J are TRBV29-1 and TRBJ1-2; 10 bases match TRBD1. Looked up from germline, CDR1 is SQVTM and CDR2 is ANQGSEA. V trimming: 6 bases; J trimming: 7 bases; junction bases outside the gene matches: 11. The CDR3 runs 14 residues.

The chain couples TRBV15 to TRBJ1-5; no firm D call. Per germline, CDR1 LNHNV and CDR2 YYDKDF (reference sequence). The CDR3 is made up of 19 amino acids. Trimming stripped 1 base from V and 0 bases from J, with 19 bases between. As DNA, the CDR3 is TGTGCCACCAGCAGAGGAGGTTTAGTGTCGGTTGATAGCAATCAGCCCCAGCATTTT. Translated: CATSRGGLVSVDSNQPQHF.

The gene calls are TRBV7-9 and TRBJ2-2, with a tentative D call TRBD1 (5 bases). V was trimmed by 8 bases and J by 7 bases, leaving 17 bases between them. The CDR3 is 14 amino acids. Germline CDR1 and CDR2: SEHNR and FQNEAQ (reference sequence). The CDR3 DNA reads as TGTGCCAGCGGCCCTGGGGCCCTACACGGGGAGCTGTTTTTT. The encoded protein is CASGPGALHGELFF.

The chain employs TRBV2 and TRBJ2-1; TRBD2 might be the D (6 bases). Trimming left V 7 bases short and J 10 bases short, with 20 bases between. CDR1 and CDR2 from the germline V gene are SNHLY and FYNNEI. CDR3 length equals 14 residues. The CDR3: CASNPGALELEQFF. The CDR3 nucleotides are TGTGCCAGCAATCCGGGAGCTTTAGAACTGGAGCAGTTCTTC.